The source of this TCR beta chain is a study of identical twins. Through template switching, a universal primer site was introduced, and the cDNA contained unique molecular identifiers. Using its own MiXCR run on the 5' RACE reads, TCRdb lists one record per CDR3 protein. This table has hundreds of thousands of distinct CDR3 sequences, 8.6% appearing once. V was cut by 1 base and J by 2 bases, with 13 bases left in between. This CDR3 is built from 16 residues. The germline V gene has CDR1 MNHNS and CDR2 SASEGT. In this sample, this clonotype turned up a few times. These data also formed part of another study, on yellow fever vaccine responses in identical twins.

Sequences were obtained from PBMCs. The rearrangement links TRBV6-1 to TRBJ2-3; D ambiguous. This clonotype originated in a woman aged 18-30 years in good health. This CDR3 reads CASSEGGSKYTDTQYF. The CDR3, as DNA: TGTGCCAGCAGTGAAGGCGGCAGTAAATACACAGATACGCAGTATTTT.